The next 31 T cell receptor beta chains were all read from a single sample in a study of control samples from healthy donors and cancer patients. Here immunoSEQ multiplex PCR was the method, and the copy in TCRdb shows in-frame clones only, minus some. The table includes tens of thousands of clones, more than 70% detected once. The sequenced sample consisted of PBMCs. The receptor source for this set is a man aged 35 to 55 with colorectal cancer.

This chain joins TRBV5-1 and TRBJ2-7; tentatively, D is TRBD2 (6 bases). The V and J ends lost 4 bases and 4 bases respectively, with 24 bases between them. CDR3 length: 17 residues. Germline V CDR1 and CDR2: SGHRS, YFSETQ. The CDR3 region is CASSIGASASGLYEQYF. For the CDR3, the DNA is TGCGCCAGCAGCATAGGAGCTAGCGCGTCGGGGCTTTACGAGCAGTACTTC.

The rearrangement joins TRBV6-5 to TRBJ2-7, with 9 bases fitting TRBD1. V dropped 4 bases and J dropped 0; count of bases not matched to a gene: 4. Germline CDR1 is MNHEY and CDR2 is SVGAGI. This CDR3 is 15 amino acids long. CDR3 nucleotide sequence: TGTGCCAGCAGTTTACAGGGGGCCAGCTCCTACGAGCAGTACTTC. Translating it yields CASSLQGASSYEQYF.

The V and J genes are TRBV19 and TRBJ1-1, with TRBD1 matching over 7 bases. The CDR3 is made up of 14 amino acids. Germline V gene lookup returns CDR1 LNHDA and CDR2 SQIVND (reference sequence). V lost 7 bases, J lost 4 bases, and 9 bases stayed unmatched. The chain's CDR3 is CASMGGQTFTEAFF. For the CDR3, the DNA is TGTGCCAGTATGGGGGGACAGACCTTCACTGAAGCTTTCTTT.

The rearrangement uses TRBV12-3 or TRBV12-4 and TRBJ1-1; D possibly corresponds to TRBD1 (5 bases). V gave up 4 bases and J gave up 5 bases, with 11 bases separating them. CDR3 length: 13 amino acids. CDR3 DNA: TGTGCCAGCAGTTCCCGGGGCAGGACTGAAGCTTTCTTT. It encodes CASSSRGRTEAFF.

Points on this clone: An end of the junction differs from the germline gene, which may be a read error. This rearrangement joins TRBV7-7 to TRBJ2-7; D possibly corresponds to TRBD2 (6 bases). CDR3 size: 15 residues. Germline V gene lookup returns CDR1 SSHAT and CDR2 FNYEAQ (reference sequence). CDR3 amino acids: CASSLNVGGDYEQYF. For the CDR3, the DNA is TGTGCTAGCAGCCTCAATGTCGGGGGTGATTACGAGCAGTACTTC.

This sequence joins TRBV3-1 (or the pseudogene TRBV3-2) and TRBJ2-1; a weak D match, TRBD2 (6 bases). The germline V gene has CDR1 LGHDT and CDR2 YNNKEL (reference sequence). The CDR3 is 15 residues long. V shed 2 bases and J shed 4 bases, with 12 bases lying between them. The CDR3 nucleotides read TGTGCCAGCAGCCAAACGGGACTTGAATACAATGAGCAGTTCTTC. Translating it yields CASSQTGLEYNEQFF.

This clone was detected only once. This chain joins TRBV4-1 and TRBJ1-1, with D perhaps matching TRBD1 (6 bases). CDR3 length: 16 residues. Trimming cost V 2 bases and J 11 bases, with 24 bases left between them. Germline-derived CDR1 and CDR2 are MGHRA and YSYEKL. CDR3 amino acids: CASSQRTGAGLEEAFF. The CDR3 nucleotides read TGCGCCAGCAGCCAACGAACGGGGGCAGGTTTGGAAGAGGCTTTCTTT.

This chain links TRBV29-1 with TRBJ2-7; TRBD1 aligns across 7 bases. There are 12 residues in the CDR3. CDR1 and CDR2 from the germline V gene are SQVTM and ANQGSEA. V gave up 7 bases and J gave up 5 bases; unmatched junction bases: 8. CDR3: CSGGQVGNEQYF. Here the CDR3 DNA reads TGCAGCGGCGGACAGGTAGGAAACGAGCAGTACTTC.

The chain joins TRBV2 to TRBJ2-3, with TRBD2 as a possible D gene (6 bases). V lost 4 bases and J lost 3, with 14 bases in between. Germline V gene data show CDR1 as SNHLY and CDR2 as FYNNEI. The CDR3 is 15 residues long. CDR3 sequence: CASSASAIRTDTQYF. CDR3 nucleotide sequence: TGTGCCAGCAGTGCTAGCGCGATAAGGACAGATACGCAGTATTTT. Based on the CDR3 plus reference TRBV2 and TRBJ2-3, the full variable domain is EPEVTQTPSHQVTQMGQEVILRCVPISNHLYFYWYRQILGQKVEFLVSFYNNEISEKSEIFDDQFSVERPDGSNFTLKIRSTKLEDSAMYFCASSASAIRTDTQYFGPGTRLTVL.

The chain carries TRBV5-4 and TRBJ1-1, with TRBD1 matching 7 bases. The germline gives CDR1 SGHNT, CDR2 YYREEE (reference sequence). The CDR3 consists of 13 residues. Trimming at V came to 5 bases and at J to 4 bases, leaving 5 bases not matched to a gene. The chain's CDR3 is CASRGGTATEAFF. CDR3 coding DNA: TGTGCCAGCAGAGGCGGGACAGCCACTGAAGCTTTCTTT.

The rearrangement joins TRBV5-1 to TRBJ2-1; TRBD2 aligns across 11 bases. The CDR3 consists of 16 residues. The V segment lost 1 base and the J segment 8 bases; nucleotides outside the gene matches: 8. CDR1 is SGHRS and CDR2 is YFSETQ in the germline V gene. Here the CDR3 DNA reads TGCGCCAGCAGCTTGAGCACTAGCGGGAGAGCGGATGAGCAGTTCTTC. The encoded protein is CASSLSTSGRADEQFF.

The V and J genes are TRBV10-3 and TRBJ1-2; perhaps TRBD1 as D (5 bases). The CDR3 is 13 amino acids. Looked up from germline, CDR1 is ENHRY and CDR2 is SYGVKD. Trimming cost V 5 bases and J 8 bases, with 15 bases left between them. This CDR3 reads CAISRQPADGYTF. In DNA form, the CDR3 reads TGTGCCATCAGTCGACAGCCAGCGGACGGCTACACCTTC.

The V call is TRBV5-4, the J call TRBJ2-1; D is uncertain. V was shortened by 4 bases and J by 10 bases, with 9 bases between the two germline ends. This CDR3 has 11 amino acids. Germline V gene data show CDR1 as SGHNT and CDR2 as YYREEE (reference sequence). This CDR3 reads CASSQLEEQFF. CDR3 sequence (DNA): TGTGCCAGCAGCCAGCTCGAGGAGCAGTTCTTC.

The V and J genes are TRBV4-1 and TRBJ2-7; 9 bases match TRBD2. The V gene's germline CDR1 is MGHRA and CDR2 YSYEKL. This CDR3 has 19 residues. Trimming cost V 0 bases and J 4 bases; bases outside gene matches: 16. The CDR3 coding sequence is TGCGCCAGCAGCCAAGATCATATGACTAGCGGTTCCCTGCGATACGAGCAGTACTTC. It specifies CASSQDHMTSGSLRYEQYF.

This rearrangement joins TRBV5-1 to TRBJ1-1, with a possible D match to TRBD1 (5 bases). The CDR3 runs to 12 residues. The V end lost 7 bases, the J end lost 5 bases, and 12 bases lay between the germline ends. Germline CDR1 is SGHRS and CDR2 is YFSETQ. This CDR3 reads CASSNEGTEAFF. CDR3 coding DNA: TGCGCCAGCTCCAATGAGGGGACTGAAGCTTTCTTT.

CDR3 sequence: CASSYGVADYEQYF. As DNA, the CDR3 is TGTGCCAGCAGTTACGGGGTAGCGGACTACGAGCAGTACTTC. This sequence joins TRBV6-5 and TRBJ2-7, with D possibly being TRBD2 (6 bases). The CDR3 is 14 amino acids. Germline V lookup: CDR1 MNHEY, CDR2 SVGAGI. The V end was cut by 2 bases, the J end by 3 bases, with 11 bases between.

The chain is built from TRBV7-8 and TRBJ2-5, with a tentative D call TRBD2 (5 bases). This CDR3 region has 13 residues. V was clipped by 1 base and J by 5 bases, with 8 bases between them. The V gene's germline CDR1 is SGHVS and CDR2 FQNEAQ. The CDR3 loop is CASSLGGSETQYF. The CDR3 coding sequence is TGTGCCAGCAGCTTAGGAGGGTCTGAGACCCAGTACTTC.

This clone was observed once. The chain joins TRBV6-5 to TRBJ2-2, with 10 bases aligning to TRBD2. J was trimmed by 3 bases and V by 8 bases; bases with no gene match: 6. The CDR3 is made up of 15 amino acids. Germline CDR1 MNHEY, CDR2 SVGAGI. The CDR3, as DNA: TGTGCCAGCTCCCTGGGACTAGCGTACACCGGGGAGCTGTTTTTT. This codes for CASSLGLAYTGELFF.

Only a few counts were recorded for this clone. This chain links TRBV24-1 with TRBJ1-1; 10 bases match TRBD1. The CDR3 spans 14 residues. CDR1 is KGHDR, CDR2 SFDVKD, per germline. V dropped 3 bases and J dropped 4; count of bases not matched to a gene: 1. Here the CDR3 reads CATSDRTGGTEAFF. The CDR3 region has the DNA TGTGCCACCAGTGATCGGACAGGGGGCACTGAAGCTTTCTTT.

The chain couples TRBV9 to TRBJ2-1; TRBD2 might be the D (6 bases). This CDR3 has 15 amino acids. Deletions cut 3 bases from V and 4 bases from J, with 14 bases between. In germline, CDR1 is SGDLS, CDR2 YYNGEE. The CDR3 sequence is CASSDNWDFYNEQFF. The CDR3 DNA reads as TGTGCCAGCAGCGATAATTGGGACTTTTACAATGAGCAGTTCTTC.

The chain links TRBV30 to TRBJ2-3, with 7 bases lining up with TRBD2. V trimming: 5 bases; J trimming: 5 bases; junction bases outside the gene matches: 4. CDR1 is GTSNPN, CDR2 SVGIG, per germline (reference sequence). The CDR3 length is 12 residues. DNA for the CDR3: TGTGCCTGGGGTGGCGGGAGAGATACGCAGTATTTT. This gives the protein CAWGGGRDTQYF.

J is TRBJ2-6 and V is TRBV10-3, with D unresolved. The V and J ends lost 3 bases and 0 bases respectively, with 3 bases between them. This CDR3 spans 14 amino acids. From germline, CDR1 is ENHRY and CDR2 SYGVKD. The CDR3 here is CAISDSSGANVLTF. The CDR3 nucleotides read TGTGCCATCAGTGACAGCTCTGGGGCCAACGTCCTGACTTTC.

J is TRBJ2-7 and V is TRBV6-5, with 10 positions matching TRBD2. V was clipped by 5 bases and J by 5 bases; unmatched bases: 6. The CDR3 length is 14 residues. Germline V gives CDR1 MNHEY, CDR2 SVGAGI. CDR3 in amino acids: CASSPSGRVHEQYF. The CDR3 DNA reads TGTGCCAGCAGTCCAAGCGGGAGGGTCCACGAGCAGTACTTC.

The chain uses TRBV28 and TRBJ2-7, with 8 bases fitting TRBD2. The CDR3 sequence is 15 residues long. Germline V gives CDR1 MDHEN, CDR2 SYDVKM. V was clipped by 8 bases and J by 2 bases; unmatched bases: 11. The CDR3 region has the DNA TGTGCCAGCGGGGTAGGGGGACTAGGGGCCTACGAGCAGTACTTC. Its protein is CASGVGGLGAYEQYF.

The V and J genes are TRBV9 and TRBJ2-7; TRBD2 matches at 7 bases. The ends lost 4 bases at V and 6 bases at J; junction bases unmatched: 10. From germline, CDR1 is SGDLS and CDR2 YYNGEE. The CDR3 sequence is 14 residues long. As DNA, the CDR3 is TGTGCCAGCAGCCGAAGCGGGAACGCAGGCGAGCAGTACTTC. The encoded protein is CASSRSGNAGEQYF.

J is TRBJ2-1 and V is TRBV24-1; 9 bases fit TRBD2. The CDR3 has 16 residues. From germline, CDR1 is KGHDR and CDR2 SFDVKD. Trimming cost V 5 bases and J 5 bases; bases outside gene matches: 9. In nucleotides, the CDR3 is TGTGCCACCAGTGTCGGGGAGGCTAGCGGGAACAATGAGCAGTTCTTC. It codes for CATSVGEASGNNEQFF.

The chain is built from TRBV5-1 and TRBJ1-2; D is possibly TRBD1 (6 bases). Trimming removed 4 bases from V and 5 bases from J, with 9 bases in between. The germline gives CDR1 SGHRS, CDR2 YFSETQ. There are 12 residues in the CDR3. The CDR3 region is CASSGGNYGYTF. The CDR3 nucleotides read TGCGCCAGCAGCGGGGGCAATTATGGCTACACCTTC.

The CDR3, as DNA: TGTGCCAGCAGTTACTTCCGGGACAGGGCCTCCTACGAGCAGTACTTC. Residues: CASSYFRDRASYEQYF. The chain links TRBV6-5 to TRBJ2-7, with 9 bases fitting TRBD1. Germline V CDR1 and CDR2: MNHEY, SVGAGI. This CDR3 has 16 amino acids. Trimming removed 1 base from V and 0 bases from J; junction bases left unmatched: 4.

V gene TRBV2 combines with J gene TRBJ2-1; D is unclear. V lost 4 bases, J lost 10 bases, and 11 bases lay in between. The CDR3 has 12 amino acids. The germline gives CDR1 SNHLY, CDR2 FYNNEI. In nucleotides, the CDR3 is TGTGCCAGCAGTGTCCAGCATTACGAGCAGTTCTTC. Its translation: CASSVQHYEQFF.

The V gene is TRBV5-4, the J gene TRBJ2-7, with 8 bases that match TRBD2. CDR1 and CDR2 (germline): SGHNT, YYREEE (reference sequence). The V and J ends lost 2 bases and 5 bases, in that order; junction bases with no gene match: 6. The CDR3 loop spans 14 amino acids. Written as DNA, the CDR3 is TGTGCCAGCAGCTTTAGCGGGAAAGTTCACGAGCAGTACTTC. Encoded protein: CASSFSGKVHEQYF.

The chain has TRBV5-1 and TRBJ1-6, with D unclear. The CDR3 extends over 17 amino acids. Germline lookup yields CDR1 SGHRS and CDR2 YFSETQ. The V end was cut by 4 bases, the J end by 0 bases, with 14 bases between. The CDR3 DNA reads as TGCGCCAGCAGCAGCACCGGGTCGAGCTCCTATAATTCACCCCTCCACTTT. Translation: CASSSTGSSSYNSPLHF.